Following are 32 T cell receptor beta chains from one sample sequenced in a study of CD8+CD57+ T cells in acquired aplastic anemia. The template for TCR beta VDJ and CDR3 sequence profiling was genomic DNA. TCRdb re-called the reads through MiXCR, storing one row per CDR3 protein. Of just over 400,000 distinct CDR3 sequences listed, 55% to 70% are singletons. Sample: sorted CD4+, CD8+, or CD8+CD57+ T cells (not recorded which) from PBMCs. These receptors originate from a human donor in good health, serving as a control.

This clonotype has a count of ten or more. The chain links TRBV20-1 to TRBJ2-7, with TRBD2 matching over 8 bases. Germline values: CDR1 DFQATT, CDR2 SNEGSKA (reference sequence). There are 13 residues in the CDR3. With 3 bases clipped from V and 3 bases from J, the junction kept 4 bases outside the gene matches. The CDR3 reads CSARGSGDYEQYF. CDR3 bases: TGCAGTGCTAGGGGTAGCGGGGACTACGAGCAGTACTTC.

The rearrangement uses TRBV9 and TRBJ1-4; the match to TRBD1 covers 10 bases. The CDR3 covers 15 residues. Germline CDR1 is SGDLS and CDR2 is YYNGEE. V gave up 4 bases and J gave up 7 bases; unmatched junction bases: 7. CDR3 protein: CASSTGTGEGEKLFF. The CDR3 nucleotides read TGTGCCAGCAGCACCGGGACAGGGGAAGGTGAAAAACTGTTTTTT.

This clonotype was recorded at least ten times. The genes are TRBV6-1 and TRBJ1-2; 7 bases line up with TRBD1. This CDR3 region has 13 residues. In germline, CDR1 is MNHNS, CDR2 SASEGT. J lost 7 bases, V lost 2 bases, and 4 bases had no gene match. CDR3 sequence reads: CASSEWAGGGYTF. The DNA for the CDR3 is TGTGCCAGCAGTGAATGGGCAGGGGGTGGCTACACCTTC.

As concerns this clonotype: A much larger clone sits a single nucleotide away, making a read error possible. The rearrangement uses TRBV7-2 and TRBJ2-7; no clear D. V lost 3 bases to trimming and J lost 6 bases, with 15 bases between them. This CDR3 region has 14 residues. CDR1 SGHTA and CDR2 FQGNSA come from the germline V gene. CDR3 DNA: TGTGCCAGCAGCTTCAGGTACGATGGGGTCGAGCAGTACTTC. It codes for CASSFRYDGVEQYF.

This chain links TRBV7-2 with TRBJ2-7, with D maybe TRBD1 (6 bases). The CDR3 contains 15 residues. CDR1 SGHTA and CDR2 FQGNSA come from the germline V gene. The V gene lost 0 bases and the J gene lost 7 bases, with 16 bases spanning the gap. For the CDR3, the DNA is TGTGCCAGCAGCTTAGCTGTGGGGGCGGCCTGGGAGCAGTACTTC. Amino acid sequence: CASSLAVGAAWEQYF.

There are many counts of this clonotype. The chain joins TRBV10-3 to TRBJ2-1; 9 bases align to TRBD1. V dropped 5 bases and J dropped 7; count of bases not matched to a gene: 3. There are 13 residues in the CDR3. Germline V gene lookup returns CDR1 ENHRY and CDR2 SYGVKD. The CDR3 region is CAISYGTGNEQFF. The CDR3, as DNA: TGTGCCATCAGTTACGGGACAGGGAATGAGCAGTTCTTC.

Ten or more counts support this clonotype. This chain connects TRBV7-2 to TRBJ2-7, with a weak D call TRBD1 (7 bases). Germline CDR1 SGHTA, CDR2 FQGNSA. Trimming removed 5 bases from V and 6 bases from J, with 17 bases in between. The CDR3 contains 14 residues. CDR3 amino acids: CASSETGAGSEQYF. Written as DNA, the CDR3 is TGTGCCAGCAGCGAAACAGGGGCCGGGAGCGAGCAGTACTTC.

As regards this clonotype: At one of its ends the junction is not consistent with the germline gene, which may arise from a read error. The genes are TRBV7-9 and TRBJ2-3, with D unresolved. From germline, CDR1 is SEHNR and CDR2 FQNEAQ (reference sequence). The CDR3 has 14 residues. CDR3 in DNA: TGTGCCAGCAGGGAACACAGTGTGAAAGACACGCAGTACTTT. The encoded protein is CASREHSVKDTQYF.

The chain is built from TRBV20-1 and TRBJ1-4; weak D call: TRBD1 (5 bases). Germline values: CDR1 DFQATT, CDR2 SNEGSKA (reference sequence). The V gene lost 5 bases and the J gene lost 8 bases, with 12 bases spanning the gap. The CDR3 sequence is 12 residues long. This chain's CDR3 is CSAGQGGEKLFF. The CDR3 region has the DNA TGCAGTGCTGGTCAGGGAGGAGAAAAACTGTTTTTT.

Here the CDR3 reads CSASSIRTGSYTF. The CDR3 nucleotides read TGCAGTGCTAGCTCCATCAGGACCGGGAGCTACACCTTC. The genes are TRBV20-1 and TRBJ1-2, with D uncertain. Germline CDR1 and CDR2: DFQATT and SNEGSKA (reference sequence). This CDR3 is 13 amino acids long. V lost 3 bases, J lost 9 bases, and 17 bases lay in between.

Of note for this clonotype: A junction end diverges from the germline sequence, so it may reflect a read error. V is TRBV7-2 and J is TRBJ1-1; 7 nucleotides line up with TRBD1. From germline, CDR1 is SGHTA and CDR2 FQGNSA. The CDR3 length is 14 residues. This chain's CDR3 is CASSLVVNNGTAYF. The CDR3 DNA is TGTGCCAGCAGCTTAGTTGTAAACAACGGGACAGCATACTTT.

The V call is TRBV20-1, the J call TRBJ1-2; a weak D match, TRBD1 (6 bases). The CDR3 has 15 residues. Germline CDR1 is DFQATT and CDR2 is SNEGSKA (reference sequence). The V end lost 2 bases, the J end lost 0 bases, and 13 bases lay between the germline ends. The CDR3 protein is CSARSRDTSNYGYTF. The CDR3, as DNA: TGCAGTGCTAGATCCCGGGACACCTCTAACTATGGCTACACCTTC.

This clonotype appeared many times. This chain joins TRBV12-3 or TRBV12-4 and TRBJ1-1, with a tentative D call TRBD1 (6 bases). Trimming removed 6 bases at V and 5 bases at J, with 22 bases between. This CDR3 has 16 amino acids. In DNA form, the CDR3 reads TGTGCCAGCAGGGGGGGGGCATCGTGGGTGAGGACTGAAGCTTTCTTT. This encodes CASRGGASWVRTEAFF.

As to this clonotype: A much bigger clone sits one base away, suggesting this may be a read error. The CDR3 sequence is CASTPQGGPSSYNEQFF. The CDR3 nucleotides read TGTGCCAGCACCCCCCAGGGGGGGCCGAGCTCCTACAATGAGCAGTTCTTC. The V call is TRBV7-3, the J call TRBJ2-1; either TRBD1 or TRBD2 may fit D (7 bases each). The germline gives CDR1 SGHTA, CDR2 FQGTGA. CDR3 length: 17 amino acids. V was cut by 7 bases and J by 0 bases, with 19 bases left in between.

This chain links TRBV5-8 with TRBJ2-1; 7 bases fit TRBD2. CDR3 length equals 16 residues. The J segment lost 0 bases and the V segment lost 4 bases, leaving 7 bases of the junction unmatched. Germline-derived CDR1 and CDR2 are SGHTS and YDEGEE. The CDR3 DNA sequence: TGTGCCAGCAGCCCTCCGCCGGGGGGCTCCTACAATGAGCAGTTCTTC. It encodes CASSPPPGGSYNEQFF.

About this clonotype itself: One junction end does not reproduce the germline sequence, and a read error may be involved. The rearrangement links TRBV7-9 to TRBJ2-7; D unclear. The CDR3 sequence is 13 residues long. Looked up from germline, CDR1 is SEHNR and CDR2 is FQNEAQ (reference sequence). For the CDR3, the DNA is TGTGCCAGCAGCCCGCAGGTTGGCTACGCGCAGTACTTC. Translated, it gives CASSPQVGYAQYF. The entire variable domain, with the rest obtained from reference TRBV7-9 and TRBJ2-7, is as follows: DTGVSQNPRHKITKRGQNVTFRCDPISEHNRLYWYRQTLGQGPEFLTYFQNEAQLEKSRLLSDRFSAERPKGSFSTLEIQRTEQGDSAMYLCASSPQVGYAQYFGPGTRLTVT.

The J gene is TRBJ2-3, the V gene TRBV19, with D possibly being TRBD2 (6 bases). The CDR3 spans 15 residues. V was cut by 5 bases and J by 0 bases, with 12 bases left in between. CDR1 LNHDA and CDR2 SQIVND come from the germline V gene (reference sequence). This CDR3 reads CASSRSSGSTDTQYF. Written as DNA, the CDR3 is TGTGCCAGTAGTCGGAGTAGCGGTAGCACAGATACGCAGTATTTT.

The chain uses TRBV12-3 or TRBV12-4 and TRBJ2-1; D might be TRBD1 or TRBD2, each matching 6 bases. Trimming took 0 bases from V and 6 from J, leaving 9 bases between them. The CDR3 is made up of 14 amino acids. CDR3 DNA: TGTGCCAGCAGTTTAGCGGGGGGCCGCAATGAGCAGTTCTTC. Protein: CASSLAGGRNEQFF.

This clonotype showed up many times. The chain links TRBV30 to TRBJ2-5; D remains ambiguous. Trimming stripped 3 bases from V and 4 bases from J, with 6 bases between. The CDR3 is 11 amino acids. Per germline, CDR1 GTSNPN and CDR2 SVGIG (reference sequence). The CDR3 DNA sequence: TGTGCCTGGAGGGAAGGAGAGACCCAGTACTTC. Residues: CAWREGETQYF.

V is TRBV5-1 and J is TRBJ2-7; D is unclear. V dropped 0 bases and J dropped 2 bases, with 9 bases sitting between them. Germline CDR1 is SGHRS and CDR2 is YFSETQ. The CDR3 runs to 14 residues. CDR3 in amino acids: CASSLGVGTYEQYF. The CDR3 region has the DNA TGCGCCAGCAGCTTGGGAGTTGGTACCTACGAGCAGTACTTC. Full variable domain (rest looked up from reference TRBV5-1 and TRBJ2-7): KAGVTQTPRYLIKTRGQQVTLSCSPISGHRSVSWYQQTPGQGLQFLFEYFSETQRNKGNFPGRFSGRQFSNSRSEMNVSTLELGDSALYLCASSLGVGTYEQYFGPGTRLTVT.

This clonotype was detected a few times. The V call is TRBV19, the J call TRBJ1-6; unclear D gene. Germline V CDR1 and CDR2: LNHDA, SQIVND (reference sequence). Trimming cost V 6 bases and J 7 bases, with 13 bases left between them. The CDR3 runs to 14 residues. CDR3 sequence: CASSSRTGNSPLHF. In nucleotides, the CDR3 is TGTGCCAGTAGCAGTCGGACGGGAAATTCACCCCTCCACTTT.

This chain links TRBV2 with TRBJ2-5; D gene unclear. The CDR3 is made up of 11 amino acids. V shed 7 bases and J shed 5 bases, with 8 bases lying between them. In germline, CDR1 is SNHLY, CDR2 FYNNEI. The CDR3 loop is CASTARETQYF. The CDR3 DNA sequence: TGTGCCAGCACCGCTCGGGAGACCCAGTACTTC.

This clonotype was counted many times. J is TRBJ2-1 and V is TRBV11-2, with 11 bases that match TRBD2. After removal of 3 bases from V and 6 bases from J, the junction contained 1 base not matched to a gene. There are 14 residues in the CDR3. Germline loops: CDR1 SGHAT, CDR2 FQNNGV. This chain's CDR3 is CASSFGTSGNEQFF. The CDR3 DNA sequence: TGTGCCAGCAGCTTCGGGACTAGCGGCAATGAGCAGTTCTTC. The complete variable domain, with remaining parts taken from reference TRBV11-2 and TRBJ2-1, reads EAGVAQSPRYKIIEKRQSVAFWCNPISGHATLYWYQQILGQGPKLLIQFQNNGVVDDSQLPKDRFSAERLKGVDSTLKIQPAKLEDSAVYLCASSFGTSGNEQFFGPGTRLTVL.

The rearrangement links TRBV20-1 to TRBJ1-2, with D unclear. The CDR3 spans 13 residues. Germline V gene data show CDR1 as DFQATT and CDR2 as SNEGSKA (reference sequence). Trimming pared 1 base from V and 7 bases from J, leaving 13 bases between. CDR3 nucleotide sequence: TGCAGTGCTAGAGCGGAGAGTGGGAGTGGCTACACCTTC. As protein: CSARAESGSGYTF.

The chain couples TRBV5-6 to TRBJ1-5; D possibly corresponds to TRBD1 (5 bases). This CDR3 spans 14 amino acids. Trimming cost V 5 bases and J 4 bases, with 13 bases left between them. The germline V gene encodes CDR1 SGHDT and CDR2 YYEEEE. The CDR3 DNA sequence: TGTGCCAGCAGTGAACAGGCAGGGAATCAGCCCCAGCATTTT. This encodes CASSEQAGNQPQHF.

The rearrangement links TRBV7-2 to TRBJ2-3, with D unclear. This CDR3 region has 15 residues. Per germline, CDR1 SGHTA and CDR2 FQGNSA. The V end lost 4 bases, the J end lost 4 bases, and 15 bases lay between the germline ends. CDR3 protein: CASSSVAKNPDTQYF. The CDR3, as DNA: TGTGCCAGCAGCTCAGTTGCCAAGAACCCAGATACGCAGTATTTT.

This rearrangement joins TRBV15 to TRBJ1-2; D possibly corresponds to TRBD1 (6 bases). The V gene's germline CDR1 is LNHNV and CDR2 YYDKDF (reference sequence). V was cut by 4 bases and J by 8 bases, with 14 bases left in between. The CDR3 length is 13 residues. The CDR3 loop reads CATSNQGGWGYTF. The CDR3 DNA sequence: TGTGCCACCAGCAACCAAGGGGGTTGGGGCTACACCTTC.

This clonotype was counted at least ten times. The chain joins TRBV5-1 to TRBJ2-7; tentative D call: TRBD2 (6 bases). V lost 3 bases to trimming and J lost 2 bases, with 18 bases between them. CDR3 length: 16 amino acids. The germline gives CDR1 SGHRS, CDR2 YFSETQ. CDR3 sequence (DNA): TGCGCCAGCAGCTCGCCCTCCCCCGGGGGACCCTACGAGCAGTACTTC. It yields the protein CASSSPSPGGPYEQYF.

This clonotype was counted a single time. Relative to the germline gene, one junction end is altered; a read error may explain this. The rearrangement joins TRBV5-1 to TRBJ2-3; D gene uncertain. CDR3 size: 14 residues. Germline V gene sequence: CDR1 SGHRS, CDR2 YFSETQ. The CDR3 DNA sequence: TGTGCCAGCAGCGTAATAGAGATCAGACATACGCAGTATTTT. Translation: CASSVIEIRHTQYF.

This sequence joins TRBV5-1 and TRBJ2-2; D might be TRBD2 (6 bases). The CDR3 loop spans 11 amino acids. Trimming removed 6 bases from V and 15 bases from J, with 15 bases in between. Germline V gives CDR1 SGHRS, CDR2 YFSETQ. CDR3 protein: CASTGDGKLFF. CDR3 sequence (DNA): TGCGCCAGCACGGGAGACGGTAAGTTGTTTTTT. The full variable domain, completed using reference TRBV5-1 and TRBJ2-2, is KAGVTQTPRYLIKTRGQQVTLSCSPISGHRSVSWYQQTPGQGLQFLFEYFSETQRNKGNFPGRFSGRQFSNSRSEMNVSTLELGDSALYLCASTGDGKLFFGEGSRLTVL.

To note about this clonotype: One end of the junction varies from germline; a read error may be responsible. This rearrangement joins TRBV12-3 or TRBV12-4 to TRBJ1-1; D uncertain. The CDR3 has 14 residues. The CDR3 DNA reads as TGTGCCAACAGTGACCTCGCGGCTGATACTGAAGCTTTCTTT. Protein sequence: CANSDLAADTEAFF.

As for this clonotype: Because the CDR3 is missing its conserved closing phenylalanine or tryptophan, this is likely a read error. The DNA is left out, because the CDR3 cannot be placed on it with certainty; the CDR3 is given as TCRdb lists it. This sequence joins TRBV2 and TRBJ2-3; the table calls TRBD1, which could not be checked here. In germline, CDR1 is SNHLY, CDR2 FYNNEI. The CDR3 is 15 residues long, ends included. CDR3 residues: CASSVRTGNQPQHFG.